This TCR beta chain is from a study of blood T cell repertoires in COVID-19. Study as a whole: Donors in the United States, Italy and Spain gave samples during acute or convalescent COVID-19. From T cells, B-cell-depleted T cells, or PBMCs came the material, which was cDNA or gDNA.

Germline V CDR1 and CDR2: SGDLS, YYNGEE. V lost 0 bases and J lost 8; bases outside the gene matches: 7. This CDR3 comprises 15 residues. In the original workflow: Counts of nucleated cells, estimated from reference gene primer amplification, were obtained. Using immunoSEQ multiplex PCR, the repertoire was profiled, and TCRdb retains in-frame clones only, with some absent. Clone size and the V and J calls come from that table; the DNA yielded D and trimming. The sample carries more than 95,000 clones, approximately 87% recorded once. The clonotype comes from a man aged 25-40 years with acute or convalescent COVID-19. The chain joins TRBV9 to TRBJ2-1; 8 nucleotides match TRBD1. Source material: peripheral blood. The CDR3 coding sequence is TGTGCCAGCAGCGTAGAGGCAGGGGGCTTTGATGAGCAGTTCTTC. Its protein product is CASSVEAGGFDEQFF.